The text below deals with one TCR beta chain. The target antigen is unknown. The junction and the germline gene differ at one end; a read error may be behind it. TCRdb keeps only in-frame clones here, not all; method: immunoSEQ multiplex PCR. This sample comprises about 28,000 clones, none seen once only. The CVID group had more than 12 females and some 31 males, mean age 40. The data belong to a study of T cell clonality in common variable immunodeficiency. Overall study results and limits: What drives increased CVID clonality needs T cell subpopulation sequencing. In common variable immunodeficiency, TCR beta chains reportedly carried fewer deletions and N-nucleotide insertions. Compared with controls, CVID subjects had fewer shared TCRbeta clones. CVID subjects had higher TCRbeta clonality than healthy controls, most marked in about a third.

Material for sequencing was peripheral blood mononuclear cells. This sequence originates from a human donor with common variable immunodeficiency.

CDR3 DNA, as far as it was read: TGTGCTAGCAGCTTAGAACACAGGGGGACTAATGAAAAA. This encodes CASSLEHRGTNEK. In full, the CDR3 is CASSLEHRGTNEKLFF. The chain has TRBV7-7 and TRBJ1-4, with TRBD1 matching 8 bases. The read finishes 3 residues shy of the CDR3 end, and the germline J gene is used to complete it. Germline V gene sequence: CDR1 SSHAT, CDR2 FNYEAQ (reference sequence). CDR3 length: 16 residues. The full variable domain, its missing parts supplied by reference TRBV7-7 and TRBJ1-4, is GAGVSQSPRYKVTKRGQDVTLRCDPISSHATLYWYQQALGQGPEFLTYFNYEAQPDKSGLPSDRFSAERPEGSISTLTIQRTEQRDSAMYRCASSLEHRGTNEKLFFGSGTQLSVL.